One and the same sample provided the 20 T cell receptor beta chains below, sequenced in a study of blood T cell repertoires in COVID-19. Clones were sequenced by immunoSEQ multiplex PCR, and TCRdb holds only the in-frame ones, with some missing. The sample yields about 12,000 clones, 92% seen once. Sequencing used peripheral blood. The receptors were gathered from a woman in her 70s with active COVID-19.

The V call is TRBV7-2, the J call TRBJ2-5; 12 nucleotides line up with TRBD2. V shed 3 bases, J shed 4 bases, and the junction held 9 bases outside the gene matches. CDR1 is SGHTA and CDR2 is FQGNSA in the germline V gene. This CDR3 comprises 17 residues. The CDR3 sequence: CASSLTSGSLSLETQYF. CDR3 nucleotide sequence: TGTGCCAGCAGCTTGACTAGCGGGAGTCTATCTTTAGAGACCCAGTACTTC.

The chain uses TRBV11-2 and TRBJ2-1, with 9 bases aligning to TRBD2. The J segment lost 12 bases and the V segment lost 5 bases, leaving 8 bases of the junction unmatched. Germline V lookup: CDR1 SGHAT, CDR2 FQNNGV. This CDR3 contains 13 residues. The CDR3 sequence: CASSPGTSLGQFF. Written as DNA, the CDR3 is TGTGCCAGCAGCCCGGGGACTAGCCTAGGGCAGTTCTTC.

This sequence joins TRBV9 and TRBJ2-1; TRBD2 matches 9 bases. Per the germline V gene, CDR1 is SGDLS and CDR2 is YYNGEE. V gave up 0 bases and J gave up 4 bases; unmatched junction bases: 8. This CDR3 is 17 amino acids long. The CDR3 spells CASSVALETSGYNEQFF. CDR3 sequence (DNA): TGTGCCAGCAGCGTAGCTCTCGAGACTAGCGGTTACAATGAGCAGTTCTTC.

V and J are TRBV7-2 and TRBJ2-2; 10 bases align to TRBD2. This CDR3 is 16 amino acids long. Per the germline V gene, CDR1 is SGHTA and CDR2 is FQGNSA. V lost 0 bases, J lost 3 bases, and 1 base stayed unmatched. The CDR3 nucleotides are TGTGCCAGCAGCTTAGCAGCGGGAGGGCACACCGGGGAGCTGTTTTTT. Translating gives CASSLAAGGHTGELFF.

CDR3 DNA sequence: TGTGCCACCAGTGATTATCCGGGAGTGGGTGCAGCAGATACGCAGTATTTT. Amino acids: CATSDYPGVGAADTQYF. The chain links TRBV24-1 to TRBJ2-3, with D tentatively TRBD2 (6 bases). Per the germline V gene, CDR1 is KGHDR and CDR2 is SFDVKD. Trimming removed 2 bases at V and 4 bases at J, with 18 bases between. This CDR3 contains 17 residues.

This chain uses TRBV5-8 with TRBJ2-3, with 10 nucleotides matching TRBD1. Trimming took 4 bases from V and 2 from J; bases not matched to a gene: 4. CDR1 and CDR2 (germline): SGHTS, YDEGEE. CDR3 size: 15 residues. The CDR3 sequence is CASSRTGGDTDTQYF. CDR3 nucleotides: TGTGCCAGCAGCCGGACAGGGGGAGACACAGATACGCAGTATTTT. The variable domain in full, with the rest retrieved from reference TRBV5-8 and TRBJ2-3, is EAGVTQSPTHLIKTRGQQATLRCSPISGHTSVYWYQQALGLGLQFLLWYDEGEERNRGNFPPRFSGRQFPNYSSELNVNALELEDSALYLCASSRTGGDTDTQYFGPGTRLTVL.

This clone came up once. The chain uses TRBV28 and TRBJ1-2; D uncertain. The CDR3 has 14 amino acids. V was shortened by 7 bases and J by 0 bases, with 12 bases between the two germline ends. CDR1 and CDR2 (germline): MDHEN, SYDVKM. CDR3 residues: CASTEGSTNYGYTF. The CDR3 coding sequence is TGTGCCAGCACGGAGGGTTCGACTAACTATGGCTACACCTTC.

J is TRBJ2-7 and V is TRBV6-5, with a weak D call TRBD2 (5 bases). Germline-derived CDR1 and CDR2 are MNHEY and SVGAGI. V was cut by 6 bases and J by 3 bases, with 12 bases left in between. The CDR3 has 13 amino acids. As DNA, the CDR3 is TGTGCCAGCAGGGAGAGAGGGAGCTACGAGCAGTACTTC. Translating gives CASRERGSYEQYF.

The chain combines TRBV24-1 with TRBJ2-5; D unclear. Germline V gene data show CDR1 as KGHDR and CDR2 as SFDVKD. The CDR3 runs 13 residues. Deletions cut 4 bases from V and 3 bases from J, with 8 bases between. The CDR3 nucleotides read TGTGCCACCAGTGAACCGACAAAAGAGACCCAGTACTTC. Its translation is CATSEPTKETQYF.

The chain joins TRBV3-1 (or the pseudogene TRBV3-2) to TRBJ2-3; the match to TRBD2 covers 9 bases. This CDR3 contains 15 residues. From germline, CDR1 is LGHDT and CDR2 YNNKEL (reference sequence). J was trimmed by 4 bases and V by 3 bases; bases with no gene match: 5. The CDR3 loop reads CASSHRAGGSDTQYF. CDR3 sequence (DNA): TGTGCCAGCAGCCACCGAGCGGGAGGTTCAGATACGCAGTATTTT.

This chain uses TRBV24-1 with TRBJ2-1; 13 bases fit TRBD2. Germline loops: CDR1 KGHDR, CDR2 SFDVKD. J was trimmed by 8 bases and V by 6 bases; bases with no gene match: 6. This CDR3 has 15 residues. The DNA of the CDR3 is TGTGCCACCAGTCCCGGGACTAGCGGGAAGGATGAGCAGTTCTTC. As protein: CATSPGTSGKDEQFF.

V gene TRBV5-6 combines with J gene TRBJ2-5, with 8 nucleotides matching TRBD1. The J segment lost 2 bases and the V segment lost 2 bases, leaving 2 bases of the junction unmatched. CDR1 SGHDT and CDR2 YYEEEE come from the germline V gene. This CDR3 has 14 amino acids. The CDR3: CASSFGTGQETQYF. The CDR3 DNA is TGTGCCAGCAGCTTTGGGACAGGTCAAGAGACCCAGTACTTC.

This clone was counted once. The genes are TRBV5-1 and TRBJ2-3; 10 nucleotides match TRBD2. This CDR3 is 16 amino acids long. Germline CDR1 and CDR2: SGHRS and YFSETQ. The V segment lost 3 bases and the J segment 4 bases; nucleotides outside the gene matches: 8. The CDR3 DNA follows: TGCGCCAGCAGCTCGGCGGGACTAGCGAGGTCAGATACGCAGTATTTT. Its translation is CASSSAGLARSDTQYF.

V usage is TRBV5-6 and J usage is TRBJ2-1, with 7 positions matching TRBD2. V lost 4 bases, J lost 3 bases, and 7 bases stayed unmatched. Germline CDR1 reads SGHDT; CDR2 reads YYEEEE. The CDR3 covers 15 residues. The CDR3 protein is CASSDRREYYNEQFF. The CDR3 DNA reads as TGTGCCAGCAGCGACCGGCGGGAGTACTACAATGAGCAGTTCTTC.

The J gene is TRBJ2-2, the V gene TRBV9; perhaps TRBD2 as D (6 bases). This CDR3 is built from 17 residues. Germline-derived CDR1 and CDR2 are SGDLS and YYNGEE. Trimming cost V 4 bases and J 0 bases, with 16 bases left between them. The CDR3 nucleotides are TGTGCCAGCAGCCCCCCGGCGGGGAACGCGAACACCGGGGAGCTGTTTTTT. This codes for CASSPPAGNANTGELFF.

This rearrangement joins TRBV3-1 (or the pseudogene TRBV3-2) to TRBJ1-2; 10 positions agree with TRBD1. CDR3 size: 15 residues. V lost 2 bases to trimming and J lost 5 bases; unmatched junction nucleotides: 5. Germline V gene data show CDR1 as LGHDT and CDR2 as YNNKEL (reference sequence). The CDR3 here is CASSQYRDRGYGYTF. The DNA of the CDR3 is TGTGCCAGCAGCCAATACCGGGACAGGGGATATGGCTACACCTTC.

The V call is TRBV7-2, the J call TRBJ1-1; D might be TRBD1 (6 bases). CDR1 is SGHTA, CDR2 FQGNSA, per germline. The CDR3 covers 14 residues. Trimming shortened V by 5 bases and J by 0 bases, and 10 bases separated the two germline ends. The CDR3: CASSLGQLNTEAFF. The CDR3 bases are TGTGCCAGCAGCCTCGGACAGTTGAACACTGAAGCTTTCTTT. The full variable domain, rest sourced from reference TRBV7-2 and TRBJ1-1, is GAGVSQSPSNKVTEKGKDVELRCDPISGHTALYWYRQSLGQGLEFLIYFQGNSAPDKSGLPSDRFSAERTGGSVSTLTIQRTQQEDSAVYLCASSLGQLNTEAFFGQGTRLTVV.

This chain links TRBV28 with TRBJ1-6, with D uncertain. CDR1 and CDR2 (germline): MDHEN, SYDVKM. The CDR3 totals 15 residues. The V gene lost 0 bases and the J gene lost 8 bases, with 11 bases spanning the gap. The CDR3 bases are TGTGCCAGCAGTTTATGGGAGGTTCAGGATTCACCCCTCCACTTT. Its translation is CASSLWEVQDSPLHF.

The sample holds a few counts of this clone. V gene TRBV12-2 combines with J gene TRBJ2-3; the table's D call TRBD2 went unverified against the DNA. TRBV12-2 is deemed a pseudogene. The CDR3 is 17 amino acids. Here the CDR3 DNA reads TGTGCAAGTCGCTTAGACCCTAGCGGGGAGGGCCCAGATACGCAGTATTTT. As protein: CASRLDPSGEGPDTQYF.

The chain combines TRBV2 with TRBJ1-2; D is possibly TRBD1 (6 bases). Per the germline V gene, CDR1 is SNHLY and CDR2 is FYNNEI. V was clipped by 4 bases and J by 3 bases, with 12 bases between them. The CDR3 sequence is 14 residues long. CDR3 sequence: CASSVETGHYGYTF. Here the CDR3 DNA reads TGTGCCAGCAGTGTAGAAACAGGGCACTATGGCTACACCTTC. The whole variable domain, filled in from reference TRBV2 and TRBJ1-2, reads EPEVTQTPSHQVTQMGQEVILRCVPISNHLYFYWYRQILGQKVEFLVSFYNNEISEKSEIFDDQFSVERPDGSNFTLKIRSTKLEDSAMYFCASSVETGHYGYTFGSGTRLTVV.